This T cell receptor beta chain came from a study of blood T cell repertoires in COVID-19. TCRdb's table, derived via immunoSEQ multiplex PCR, lists solely in-frame clones and lacks some. The sample comprises about 100,000 clones, 75% to 90% of which are singletons, and less than 9% rests with the top ten. Germline CDR1 LNHNV, CDR2 YYDKDF (reference sequence). V gave up 7 bases and J gave up 4 bases, with 17 bases separating them. This CDR3 has 15 amino acids. The sample comprised peripheral blood. This clonotype originated in a man in his 60s with acute or convalescent COVID-19. J is TRBJ1-5 and V is TRBV15; D possibly corresponds to TRBD1 (6 bases). CDR3 sequence reads: CATKVSRGRNQPQHF. In DNA form, the CDR3 reads TGTGCCACCAAAGTAAGCAGGGGAAGGAATCAGCCCCAGCATTTT.